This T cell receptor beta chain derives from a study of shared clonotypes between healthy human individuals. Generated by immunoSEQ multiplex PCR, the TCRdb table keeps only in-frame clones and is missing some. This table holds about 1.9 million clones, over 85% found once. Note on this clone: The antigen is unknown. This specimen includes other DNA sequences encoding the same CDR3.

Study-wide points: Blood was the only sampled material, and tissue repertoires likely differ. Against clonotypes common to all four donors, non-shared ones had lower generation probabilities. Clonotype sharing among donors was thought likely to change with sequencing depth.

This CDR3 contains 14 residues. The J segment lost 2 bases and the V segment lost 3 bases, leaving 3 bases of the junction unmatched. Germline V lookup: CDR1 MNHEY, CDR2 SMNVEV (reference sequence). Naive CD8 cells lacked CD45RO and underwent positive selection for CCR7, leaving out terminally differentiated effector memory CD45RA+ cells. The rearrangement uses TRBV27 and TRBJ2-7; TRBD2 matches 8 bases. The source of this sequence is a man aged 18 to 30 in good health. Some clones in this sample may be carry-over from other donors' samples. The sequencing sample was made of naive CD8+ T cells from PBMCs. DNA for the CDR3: TGTGCCAGCAGTTTTGGAGCGGGGGCCTACGAGCAGTACTTC. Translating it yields CASSFGAGAYEQYF.